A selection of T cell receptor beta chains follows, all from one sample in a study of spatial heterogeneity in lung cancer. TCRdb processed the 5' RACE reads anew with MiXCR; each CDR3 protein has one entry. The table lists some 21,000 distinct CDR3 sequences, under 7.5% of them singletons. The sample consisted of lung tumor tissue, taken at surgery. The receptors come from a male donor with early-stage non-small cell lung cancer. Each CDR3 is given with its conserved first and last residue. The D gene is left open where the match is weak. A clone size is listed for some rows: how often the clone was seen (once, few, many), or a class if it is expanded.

CDR3 DNA: TGTGCCAGCAGTTATGGGACAGCCTTTGACAAAAACATTCAGTACTTC; CDR3 protein: CASSYGTAFDKNIQYF; D gene: TRBD1; J gene: TRBJ2-4; clone size: few; V gene: TRBV6-2/TRBV6-3
CDR3 DNA: TGTGCCAGCAGTCCCCTCCTGGTCGGGACAGGGGCAGATACGCAGTATTTT; CDR3 protein: CASSPLLVGTGADTQYF; D gene: TRBD1; J gene: TRBJ2-3; clone size: many; V gene: TRBV6-6
CDR3 DNA: TGTGCCAGCAGCTTGCCGCGATATAGATACCCCTACGAGCAGTACTTC; CDR3 protein: CASSLPRYRYPYEQYF; D gene: .; J gene: TRBJ2-7; clone size: few; V gene: TRBV7-2
CDR3 DNA: TGTGCCAGCAGCTTGGAGGACACCCAGGCCTATGGCTACACCTTC; CDR3 protein: CASSLEDTQAYGYTF; D gene: .; J gene: TRBJ1-2; clone size: many; V gene: TRBV7-9
CDR3 DNA: TGTGCCAGCAGTTTATCCTGGGGGGCAGGCATGTATTTT; CDR3 protein: CASSLSWGAGMYF; D gene: .; J gene: TRBJ2-3; clone size: many; V gene: TRBV27
CDR3 DNA: TGTGCCAGCAGCTTAACAGGGTTCTCCTACAATGAGCAGTTCTTC; CDR3 protein: CASSLTGFSYNEQFF; D gene: .; J gene: TRBJ2-1; clone size: many; V gene: TRBV7-9
CDR3 DNA: TGTGCCAGCAGCCAAGAATGGGGAATTGAGCAGTTCTTC; CDR3 protein: CASSQEWGIEQFF; D gene: .; J gene: TRBJ2-1; clone size: many; V gene: TRBV3-1
CDR3 DNA: TGTGCCAGCAGTTTAAGACAGGACTTGTACGAGCAGTACTTC; CDR3 protein: CASSLRQDLYEQYF; D gene: .; J gene: TRBJ2-7; clone size: .; V gene: TRBV28
CDR3 DNA: TGTGCCAGCAGACCCGGGACAGGGGCTTTGTCACCCCTCCACTTT; CDR3 protein: CASRPGTGALSPLHF; D gene: TRBD1; J gene: TRBJ1-6; clone size: many; V gene: TRBV28
CDR3 DNA: TGTGCCAGCAGCTCGGGTTCTGGAAACACCATATATTTT; CDR3 protein: CASSSGSGNTIYF; D gene: .; J gene: TRBJ1-3; clone size: many; V gene: TRBV11-3
CDR3 DNA: TGCGCCAGCAGCTCGGGCTTTACCGGCGACTTCTCTGGGGCCAACGTCCTGACTTTC; CDR3 protein: CASSSGFTGDFSGANVLTF; D gene: .; J gene: TRBJ2-6; clone size: many; V gene: TRBV5-1
CDR3 DNA: TGTGCCAGCATGGGATTAGGGGGGACGCTAAGCACAGATACGCAGTATTTT; CDR3 protein: CASMGLGGTLSTDTQYF; D gene: .; J gene: TRBJ2-3; clone size: .; V gene: TRBV28
CDR3 DNA: TGTGCCAGCAGCCTCCTATCCGGGGGTCCCGTTCAGTACTTC; CDR3 protein: CASSLLSGGPVQYF; D gene: .; J gene: TRBJ2-4; clone size: few; V gene: TRBV7-9
CDR3 DNA: TGTGCCAGCAGTGTTCGAGATACCGGGGAGCTGTTTTTT; CDR3 protein: CASSVRDTGELFF; D gene: .; J gene: TRBJ2-2; clone size: few; V gene: TRBV2
CDR3 DNA: TGTGCCAGCAGCTTTCGGTTGGATACGCAGTATTTT; CDR3 protein: CASSFRLDTQYF; D gene: .; J gene: TRBJ2-3; clone size: many; V gene: TRBV7-9
CDR3 DNA: TGTGCCAGCAGCGCGCGACAGGGGGCCGGGCAAGAGACCCAGTACTTC; CDR3 protein: CASSARQGAGQETQYF; D gene: TRBD1; J gene: TRBJ2-5; clone size: many; V gene: TRBV9
CDR3 DNA: TGTGCCAGCAGCTCTTCGCGATACGAGCAGTACTTC; CDR3 protein: CASSSSRYEQYF; D gene: .; J gene: TRBJ2-7; clone size: many; V gene: TRBV7-2
CDR3 DNA: TGTGCCAGCAGCAGGTCAGGGTCTGGCACTGAAGCTTTCTTT; CDR3 protein: CASSRSGSGTEAFF; D gene: .; J gene: TRBJ1-1; clone size: medium-sized; V gene: TRBV9
CDR3 DNA: TGTGCCAGCAGCACTCAGACTGCCACACCTCGGTACTTC; CDR3 protein: CASSTQTATPRYF; D gene: .; J gene: TRBJ2-7; clone size: .; V gene: TRBV7-2
CDR3 DNA: TGTGCCACCAGCCACCGGGGGGATGGCAATCAGCCCCAGCATTTT; CDR3 protein: CATSHRGDGNQPQHF; D gene: .; J gene: TRBJ1-5; clone size: many; V gene: TRBV24-1